The entry below gives a single T cell receptor beta chain sequence along with its context. The data derive from a study of patients and donors after allogeneic stem cell transplantation. TCRdb re-derived calls from the RT-PCR reads in MiXCR, one entry per CDR3 protein. The table lists about 960,000 distinct CDR3 sequences, under 20% of them singletons. This TCR was sampled from a human donor who was either an allogeneic HSCT recipient or a stem cell or donor lymphocyte infusion donor (not recorded which). It is not recorded whose cells these are; they may come from a transplant donor. The sequenced material came from blood, either unsorted or a sorted T cell fraction (not recorded which).

The CDR3 nucleotides read TGTGCCAGCAGCCCTCTTGCAGGGGTCCCCTACAATGAGCAGTTCTTC. This sequence encodes CASSPLAGVPYNEQFF. The chain couples TRBV7-9 to TRBJ2-1; maybe TRBD1 (6 bases). Between the trimmed V and J ends, which lost 5 bases and 2 bases, there was a span of 16 bases. This CDR3 spans 16 amino acids. Germline V gene sequence: CDR1 SEHNR, CDR2 FQNEAQ (reference sequence).